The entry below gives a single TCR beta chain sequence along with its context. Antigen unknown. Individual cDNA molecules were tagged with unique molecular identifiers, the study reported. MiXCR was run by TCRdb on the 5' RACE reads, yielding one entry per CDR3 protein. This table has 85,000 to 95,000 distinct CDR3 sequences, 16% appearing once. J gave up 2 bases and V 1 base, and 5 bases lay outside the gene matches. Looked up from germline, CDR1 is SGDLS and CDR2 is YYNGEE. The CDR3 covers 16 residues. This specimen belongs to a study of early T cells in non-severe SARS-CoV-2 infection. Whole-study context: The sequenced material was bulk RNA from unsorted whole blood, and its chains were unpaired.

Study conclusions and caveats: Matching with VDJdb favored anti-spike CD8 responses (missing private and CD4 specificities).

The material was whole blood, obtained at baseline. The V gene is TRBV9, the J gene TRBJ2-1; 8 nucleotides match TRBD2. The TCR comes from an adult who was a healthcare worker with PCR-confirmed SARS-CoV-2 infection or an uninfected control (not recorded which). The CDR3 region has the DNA TGTGCCAGCAGCGTAAGCGGGAGCCCAACCTACAATGAGCAGTTCTTC. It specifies CASSVSGSPTYNEQFF.